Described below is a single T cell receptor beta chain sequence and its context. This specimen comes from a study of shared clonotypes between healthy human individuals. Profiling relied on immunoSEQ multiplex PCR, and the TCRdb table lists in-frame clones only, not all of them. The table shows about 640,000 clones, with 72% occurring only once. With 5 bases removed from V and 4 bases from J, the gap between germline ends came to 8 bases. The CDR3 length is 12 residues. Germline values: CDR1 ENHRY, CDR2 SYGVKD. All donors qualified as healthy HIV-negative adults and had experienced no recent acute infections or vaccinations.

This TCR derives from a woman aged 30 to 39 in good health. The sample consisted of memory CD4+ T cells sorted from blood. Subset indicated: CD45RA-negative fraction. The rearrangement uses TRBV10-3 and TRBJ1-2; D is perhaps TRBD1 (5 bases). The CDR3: CAISQGSYGYTF. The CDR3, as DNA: TGTGCCATCAGTCAGGGTAGCTATGGCTACACCTTC.